This T cell receptor beta chain was captured in a study of blood T cell repertoires in COVID-19. Study in general: There were acute and convalescent COVID-19 samples, and they came from the United States, Italy and Spain. The analysed material was cDNA or gDNA that came from T cells, B-cell-depleted T cells, or PBMCs.

CDR3 length: 15 amino acids. The V gene end was trimmed by 5 bases and the J gene end by 8 bases; junction bases not matched to a gene: 10. Germline-derived CDR1 and CDR2 are LNHDA and SQIVND (reference sequence). In the original processing: From reference gene primer amplification, estimates of nucleated cell counts were derived. Libraries were prepared by immunoSEQ multiplex PCR; TCRdb keeps only in-frame clonotypes and omits some of them. From that table come the V and J calls and clone size; the DNA was used to work out D and trimming. The table lists roughly 87,000 clones, less than 85% of them singletons.

The TCR originated in a woman aged 60 to 75 with acute or convalescent COVID-19. The sample comprised peripheral blood. The chain recombines TRBV19 with TRBJ1-2; 11 bases are a match to TRBD1. The CDR3 bases are TGTGCCAGTAGTCTCCTTGGACAGGGGGCGGGCGGCTACACCTTC. Protein sequence: CASSLLGQGAGGYTF.